This TCR beta chain originates from a study of cytomegalovirus exposure and HLA in healthy donors. 60 Vbeta and 13 Jbeta primers were used in PCR. This table comes from immunoSEQ multiplex PCR, and its TCRdb copy is limited to in-frame clones, with some not included. The sample lists 200,000 or so clones, around four fifths occurring once. Source material: PBMCs. This TCR derives from a woman aged 50 to 60 in good health and CMV-seropositive.

In nucleotides, the CDR3 is TGTGCCAGCAACGAAGTGGGGGCCACCGGGGAGCTGTTTTTT. Residues: CASNEVGATGELFF. This sequence joins TRBV6-5 and TRBJ2-2, with D maybe TRBD1 (6 bases). Trimming shortened V by 7 bases and J by 4 bases, and 13 bases separated the two germline ends. Germline V gene data show CDR1 as MNHEY and CDR2 as SVGAGI. The CDR3 runs to 14 residues.